The 16 T cell receptor beta chains in this list originate from one sample, sequenced in a study of brain T cells in children with intractable seizures. Using immunoSEQ multiplex PCR, the repertoire was profiled, and TCRdb retains in-frame clones only, with some absent. The sample holds approximately 77,000 clones, roughly 91% seen once. Sequenced here: peripheral blood, sampled at surgery. These receptors were taken from a boy less than two years old with tuberous sclerosis and intractable seizures.

A few counts support this clone. The same CDR3 is also encoded by other DNA sequences in this sample. The chain recombines TRBV18 with TRBJ2-7; D not resolved. V gave up 3 bases and J gave up 0 bases, with 3 bases separating them. There are 12 residues in the CDR3. Germline assignment: CDR1 KGHSH and CDR2 LQKENI. The CDR3 sequence is CASSPSSYEQYF. CDR3 DNA: TGTGCCAGCTCACCTAGCTCCTACGAGCAGTACTTC.

The chain recombines TRBV3-1 (or the pseudogene TRBV3-2) with TRBJ2-3; 10 bases fit TRBD2. There are 17 residues in the CDR3. The V and J ends lost 4 bases and 4 bases, in that order; junction bases with no gene match: 11. Germline CDR1 reads LGHDT; CDR2 reads YNNKEL (reference sequence). CDR3 coding DNA: TGTGCCAGCAGCCGCTATACCGGGACTAGCGTGTCAGATACGCAGTATTTT. As protein: CASSRYTGTSVSDTQYF.

In its sample, this clone was seen once. The rearrangement joins TRBV7-9 to TRBJ2-7; the match to TRBD2 covers 10 bases. Germline V lookup: CDR1 SEHNR, CDR2 FQNEAQ (reference sequence). V shed 5 bases and J 5 bases; nucleotides not matched to a gene: 21. This CDR3 comprises 19 residues. This CDR3 is CASSPRTGETSGAEDEQYF. The CDR3 DNA reads as TGTGCCAGCAGCCCCCGGACAGGAGAAACTAGCGGGGCGGAGGACGAGCAGTACTTC.

This clone was seen more than once but under ten times. Since a much larger clone is just one base distant, this may be a read error. At the DNA level, this CDR3 is encoded by other sequences in the same sample as well. The V call is TRBV7-9, the J call TRBJ1-2, with D possibly being TRBD1 (6 bases). This CDR3 region has 14 residues. CDR1 is SEHNR and CDR2 is FQNEAQ in the germline V gene (reference sequence). Trimming shortened V by 5 bases and J by 1 base, and 11 bases separated the two germline ends. CDR3 DNA: TGTGCCAGCAGCCCAGGCAGGGGTAACTATGGCTACACCTTC. Amino acids: CASSPGRGNYGYTF.

The chain uses TRBV12-3 or TRBV12-4 and TRBJ2-5; 8 nucleotides match TRBD2. The ends lost 5 bases at V and 4 bases at J; junction bases unmatched: 3. This CDR3 is 13 amino acids long. CDR3 loop: CASSTSGRETQYF. For the CDR3, the DNA is TGTGCCAGCAGTACCAGCGGGAGAGAGACCCAGTACTTC.

The V call is TRBV6-5, the J call TRBJ1-1, with 8 nucleotides matching TRBD1. V was clipped by 6 bases and J by 5 bases; unmatched bases: 5. Germline assignment: CDR1 MNHEY and CDR2 SVGAGI. The CDR3 is 13 amino acids. CDR3 nucleotides: TGTGCCAGCAGACCTACAGGGGGAACTGAAGCTTTCTTT. Translated, it gives CASRPTGGTEAFF.

V and J are TRBV12-5 and TRBJ1-5; D is perhaps TRBD1 (6 bases). Germline V gene lookup returns CDR1 LGHNT and CDR2 FRNRAP. This CDR3 has 19 amino acids. The V end was cut by 3 bases, the J end by 2 bases, with 23 bases between. CDR3 protein: CASGLAQEDSGLRNQPQHF. The CDR3 coding sequence is TGTGCTAGTGGTTTAGCACAGGAGGACAGTGGGCTTCGCAATCAGCCCCAGCATTTT.

This sequence joins TRBV6-5 and TRBJ2-7, with 10 bases lining up with TRBD1. Germline values: CDR1 MNHEY, CDR2 SVGAGI. The CDR3 loop spans 14 amino acids. The J segment lost 3 bases and the V segment lost 2 bases, leaving 1 base of the junction unmatched. CDR3 in DNA: TGTGCCAGCAGTTACCGGGACAGGGGCTACGAGCAGTACTTC. Encoded protein: CASSYRDRGYEQYF.

The chain recombines TRBV15 with TRBJ2-5, with D uncertain. The CDR3 loop spans 13 amino acids. CDR1 is LNHNV, CDR2 YYDKDF, per germline (reference sequence). Between the trimmed V and J ends, which lost 0 bases and 5 bases, there was a span of 7 bases. In DNA, the CDR3 is TGTGCCACCAGCAGAGATATAGGGGAGACCCAGTACTTC. Its translation is CATSRDIGETQYF.

The chain links TRBV30 to TRBJ1-6, with D maybe TRBD1 (5 bases). CDR1 is GTSNPN and CDR2 is SVGIG in the germline V gene (reference sequence). The CDR3 length is 18 residues. V dropped 3 bases and J dropped 5 bases, with 23 bases sitting between them. The DNA of the CDR3 is TGTGCCTGGAGAGTCCAGGGCTCGGTTATCCCCAATAATTCACCCCTCCACTTT. Its protein is CAWRVQGSVIPNNSPLHF.

This clone was seen only once. The genes are TRBV18 and TRBJ2-5; D is unresolved. From germline, CDR1 is KGHSH and CDR2 LQKENI. The CDR3 runs to 15 residues. Trimming shortened V by 0 bases and J by 0 bases, and 8 bases separated the two germline ends. The CDR3 DNA reads as TGTGCCAGCTCACCACCGAAGGCAGACCAAGAGACCCAGTACTTC. This sequence encodes CASSPPKADQETQYF.

The V and J genes are TRBV5-1 and TRBJ1-1, with TRBD1 identical over 9 bases. CDR1 and CDR2 from the germline V gene are SGHRS and YFSETQ. V gave up 0 bases and J gave up 1 base; unmatched junction bases: 7. The CDR3 runs to 17 residues. The DNA for the CDR3 is TGCGCCAGCAGCTTGGATTCCTTACAGGGGGCGAACACTGAAGCTTTCTTT. It translates to CASSLDSLQGANTEAFF.

The rearrangement joins TRBV2 to TRBJ1-2; no firm D call. CDR3 length: 12 amino acids. Germline V gene lookup returns CDR1 SNHLY and CDR2 FYNNEI. The ends were cut back, 10 bases at V and 3 bases at J, with 12 bases in the middle. The CDR3 DNA reads TGTGCCACCACCCGACGTGACTATGGCTACACCTTC. This gives the protein CATTRRDYGYTF.

The chain links TRBV6-6 to TRBJ2-3; D possibly corresponds to TRBD2 (6 bases). Germline lookup yields CDR1 MNHNY and CDR2 SVGAGI (reference sequence). This CDR3 is built from 12 residues. CDR3 in amino acids: CALREGTDTQYF. The DNA of the CDR3 is TGTGCTCTGCGGGAAGGCACAGATACGCAGTATTTT.

The chain combines TRBV6-1 with TRBJ2-7; 11 bases line up with TRBD1. Trimming removed 5 bases from V and 6 bases from J; junction bases left unmatched: 3. This CDR3 comprises 13 residues. Germline lookup yields CDR1 MNHNS and CDR2 SASEGT. This chain's CDR3 is CASSSGTGGEQYF. DNA of the CDR3: TGTGCCAGCAGTTCCGGGACAGGGGGCGAGCAGTACTTC.

V usage is TRBV2 and J usage is TRBJ2-7; 7 nucleotides line up with TRBD2. Germline V lookup: CDR1 SNHLY, CDR2 FYNNEI. The ends lost 4 bases at V and 0 bases at J; junction bases unmatched: 6. The CDR3 has 15 amino acids. CDR3 bases: TGTGCCAGCAGTGCCGGGACTAACCTCTCCTACGAGCAGTACTTC. Residues: CASSAGTNLSYEQYF.